This T cell receptor beta chain was identified during a study of vaccination effects on CD4 cells after COVID-19. Study at large: A couple of convalescent patients were sampled 16 days and one week before vaccination.

TCRdb keeps only in-frame clones here, not all; method: immunoSEQ multiplex PCR. Of around 40,000 clones listed, around 79% are singletons. Comments on this clone: Its antigen is still unknown.

Study-level points and caveats: Late post-vaccination, clones induced by infection and those induced by vaccine underwent marked clonal contraction.

The CDR3 contains 16 residues. Trimming removed 3 bases from V and 8 bases from J, with 22 bases in between. Looked up from germline, CDR1 is GTSNPN and CDR2 is SVGIG (reference sequence). CD4+ T cells specific for antigen were expanded with viral peptide pools by the ViraFEST assay before sequencing. Cells that had been cultured for less than eleven days were the source of isolated CD4+ T cells. The infection with SARS-CoV-2 (confirmed by PCR) occurred in this person between March and December 2020. The sequence came from a human donor who had a prior SARS-CoV-2 infection. This rearrangement joins TRBV30 to TRBJ1-4, with D possibly TRBD1 on 6 matching bases. This sample comprised CD4+ T cells from PBMCs cultured with a peptide pool, obtained before COVID-19 vaccination. CDR3 sequence: CAWRTKQGGGNEKLFF. DNA for the CDR3: TGTGCCTGGAGAACTAAACAGGGTGGAGGGAACGAAAAACTGTTTTTT. Using reference TRBV30 and TRBJ1-4 for the parts outside the CDR3, the full variable domain is SQTIHQWPATLVQPVGSPLSLECTVEGTSNPNLYWYRQAAGRGLQLLFYSVGIGQISSEVPQNLSASRPQDRQFILSSKKLLLSDSGFYLCAWRTKQGGGNEKLFFGSGTQLSVL.